What follows are 13 T cell receptor beta chains derived from one specimen sequenced in a study of T cells in Graves' hyperthyroidism and ophthalmopathy. RNA transcripts gave rise to amplified TCR beta CDR3 regions. An initial round of RT-PCR targeting the TCR CDR3 relied on the HTBI primer set. TCRdb redid the calling of the multiplex PCR reads with MiXCR, one entry per CDR3 protein. The top ten hold around 7% of the sample, which has around 620,000 distinct CDR3 sequences, 12% to 15% seen once. Specimen: blood. These receptors were collected from a woman younger than 35 with Graves' ophthalmopathy.

The chain has TRBV19 and TRBJ2-5; D might be TRBD2 (6 bases). V was clipped by 6 bases and J by 4 bases, with 12 bases between them. The CDR3 is 13 amino acids. CDR1 and CDR2 from the germline V gene are LNHDA and SQIVND (reference sequence). The CDR3 DNA sequence: TGTGCCAGTAGCGCGCGGGACGGAGAGACCCAGTACTTC. Encoded protein: CASSARDGETQYF.

The rearrangement joins TRBV28 to TRBJ2-1; TRBD2 agrees at 15 bases. Germline CDR1 is MDHEN and CDR2 is SYDVKM. V lost 2 bases to trimming and J lost 5 bases; unmatched junction nucleotides: 7. This CDR3 is 18 amino acids long. CDR3 amino acids: CASSLPGLAGGPNNEQFF. For the CDR3, the DNA is TGTGCCAGCAGTTTACCGGGACTAGCGGGAGGCCCGAACAATGAGCAGTTCTTC.

This clonotype has at least ten counts. The chain employs TRBV12-3 or TRBV12-4 and TRBJ2-1; no definite D call. The CDR3 is 14 residues long. Trimming left V 6 bases short and J 0 bases short, with 9 bases between. The CDR3 loop reads CASSRQSSYNEQFF. As DNA, the CDR3 is TGTGCCAGCAGCCGGCAGAGCTCCTACAATGAGCAGTTCTTC.

This clonotype occurred many times. V usage is TRBV12-3 or TRBV12-4 and J usage is TRBJ1-2, with D perhaps matching TRBD1 (5 bases). This CDR3 comprises 14 residues. Trimming pared 3 bases from V and 4 bases from J, leaving 12 bases between. The CDR3 nucleotides are TGTGCCAGCAGTTTTGGGGGAGGAAGCTATGGCTACACCTTC. Its translation: CASSFGGGSYGYTF.

This clonotype was recorded at least ten times. V usage is TRBV29-1 and J usage is TRBJ2-5; TRBD1 agrees at 12 bases. Germline CDR1 reads SQVTM; CDR2 reads ANQGSEA. The J segment lost 5 bases and the V segment lost 7 bases, leaving 14 bases of the junction unmatched. This CDR3 contains 16 residues. The CDR3 DNA is TGCAGCGCCGTAACGCCGGGACAGGGGGCGAGGGAGACCCAGTACTTC. It yields the protein CSAVTPGQGARETQYF.

This clonotype showed up many times. The gene calls are TRBV20-1 and TRBJ2-1; 11 nucleotides align to TRBD2. Germline V lookup: CDR1 DFQATT, CDR2 SNEGSKA (reference sequence). The CDR3 runs to 18 residues. The ends lost 7 bases at V and 4 bases at J; junction bases unmatched: 18. CDR3 sequence reads: CSVPTSGVTLLGYNEQFF. The CDR3 DNA follows: TGCAGTGTTCCGACTAGCGGGGTTACCCTCCTAGGGTACAATGAGCAGTTCTTC.

The chain recombines TRBV2 with TRBJ1-6; 8 bases match TRBD1. The germline V gene encodes CDR1 SNHLY and CDR2 FYNNEI. J gave up 5 bases and V 7 bases, and 10 bases lay outside the gene matches. The CDR3 totals 16 residues. CDR3 coding DNA: TGTGCCAGCACCAATCCGGTGGGACAGGATAATTCACCCCTCCACTTT. Translating gives CASTNPVGQDNSPLHF.

This clonotype was found many times. The chain is built from TRBV7-8 and TRBJ2-1; 9 bases line up with TRBD2. Germline V gives CDR1 SGHVS, CDR2 FQNEAQ. Trimming took 2 bases from V and 8 from J; bases not matched to a gene: 10. This CDR3 spans 16 amino acids. The CDR3 loop reads CASSLRVALAGDEQFF. The CDR3, as DNA: TGTGCCAGCAGCTTACGGGTCGCACTAGCGGGCGATGAGCAGTTCTTC.

This clonotype has at least ten counts. The chain carries TRBV11-2 and TRBJ2-5; the D is unclear. The germline V and J ends were trimmed by 1 base and 4 bases, with 4 bases remaining between them. Germline V gene data show CDR1 as SGHAT and CDR2 as FQNNGV. The CDR3 runs to 12 residues. The CDR3 bases are TGTGCCAGCAGCTTAGTTCGAGAGACCCAGTACTTC. As protein: CASSLVRETQYF.

This clonotype was counted only a few times. J is TRBJ1-1 and V is TRBV30; weak D call: TRBD1 (6 bases). Trimming shortened V by 7 bases and J by 2 bases, and 14 bases separated the two germline ends. CDR3 length equals 13 residues. Germline assignment: CDR1 GTSNPN and CDR2 SVGIG (reference sequence). The CDR3 loop is CASDRQGNTEAFF. The CDR3 coding sequence is TGTGCCTCAGACAGGCAGGGAAACACTGAAGCTTTCTTT. Full variable domain (remainder filled in from reference TRBV30 and TRBJ1-1): SQTIHQWPATLVQPVGSPLSLECTVEGTSNPNLYWYRQAAGRGLQLLFYSVGIGQISSEVPQNLSASRPQDRQFILSSKKLLLSDSGFYLCASDRQGNTEAFFGQGTRLTVV.

This clonotype was counted at least ten times. The chain joins TRBV24-1 to TRBJ2-3; D may be TRBD1 or TRBD2 (5 bases each). CDR1 is KGHDR and CDR2 is SFDVKD in the germline V gene. The CDR3 is 14 residues long. V lost 5 bases and J lost 7, with 15 bases in between. This chain's CDR3 is CATSVRDDSYTQYF. In DNA, the CDR3 is TGTGCCACCAGTGTCCGGGACGACTCCTATACGCAGTATTTT.

This clonotype was seen more than once but under ten times. The chain recombines TRBV11-2 with TRBJ2-7; D gene ambiguous. Germline V lookup: CDR1 SGHAT, CDR2 FQNNGV. V was pared by 0 bases and J by 7 bases, with 13 bases between. CDR3 length: 14 amino acids. The CDR3 DNA reads TGTGCCAGCAGCTTAGATCTAGGGCCTCGAGAGCAGTACTTC. This translates into CASSLDLGPREQYF.

The gene calls are TRBV5-5 and TRBJ1-3; possible D gene TRBD1, 6 bases. Per the germline V gene, CDR1 is SGHKS and CDR2 is YYEKEE (reference sequence). The length of the CDR3 is 13 residues. Trimming pared 5 bases from V and 6 bases from J, leaving 12 bases between. The CDR3 region has the DNA TGTGCCAGCAGACAGGGCTCGATAAACACCATATATTTT. This sequence encodes CASRQGSINTIYF.